This TCR beta chain originates from a study of T-cell memory formation after mild COVID-19. The wider study: Most TCR clusters belonged to a single donor.

Overall study results and limits: Clones from the second wave (peaking day 37) had unconfirmed SARS-CoV-2 specificity. The pre-infection memory compartment contained some responding clones, suggesting cross-reactive memory joined.

This clonotype was seen a handful of times. As yet, its antigen is unknown. Germline assignment: CDR1 KGHSH and CDR2 LQKENI. The V end lost 3 bases, the J end lost 5 bases, and 13 bases lay between the germline ends. This CDR3 comprises 15 residues. TCRdb processed the 5' RACE reads anew with MiXCR; each CDR3 protein has one entry. The sample holds about 190,000 distinct CDR3 sequences, roughly 18% seen once. The chain carries TRBV18 and TRBJ1-4; possible D gene TRBD1, 5 bases. The sequencing sample was made of PBMCs or a T cell subset sorted from them (not recorded which). The receptor comes from an adult woman who had mild COVID-19 (a few samples of this study predate the infection). Cell type and time point are not known. The CDR3 coding sequence is TGTGCCAGCTCACCCAGCCGGGGCCGGAATGAAAAACTGTTTTTT. This codes for CASSPSRGRNEKLFF.